These 12 T cell receptor beta chains were sequenced from one sample in a study of shared clonotypes between healthy human individuals. Naive CD8 cells lacked CD45RO and underwent positive selection for CCR7, leaving out terminally differentiated effector memory CD45RA+ cells. Profiled with immunoSEQ multiplex PCR; TCRdb holds only in-frame clones, not every one. The sample consists of approximately 2,000,000 clones, about 93% of them appearing once. The sample taken for sequencing was naive CD8+ T cells from PBMCs. The origin of the receptors is a man aged 18 to 29 in good health. Some clones in this sample may be carry-over from other donors' samples.

This chain uses TRBV28 with TRBJ1-1; D unresolved. The germline gives CDR1 MDHEN, CDR2 SYDVKM. This CDR3 is 15 amino acids long. The V gene lost 3 bases and the J gene lost 0 bases, with 11 bases spanning the gap. The CDR3, as DNA: TGTGCCAGCAGTTTCGATCGGGTACTGAACACTGAAGCTTTCTTT. Translating it yields CASSFDRVLNTEAFF.

The chain uses TRBV7-3 and TRBJ2-1, with no clear D. Germline V gives CDR1 SGHTA, CDR2 FQGTGA. The CDR3 covers 14 residues. V was pared by 2 bases and J by 5 bases, with 10 bases between. The CDR3 loop is CASSLRPAHNEQFF. CDR3 coding DNA: TGTGCCAGCAGCTTACGGCCAGCTCACAATGAGCAGTTCTTC.

The chain recombines TRBV27 with TRBJ1-4, with D possibly being TRBD1 (5 bases). V shed 4 bases and J shed 8 bases, with 11 bases lying between them. Germline CDR1 MNHEY, CDR2 SMNVEV (reference sequence). The CDR3 has 13 amino acids. The CDR3: CASSSHWGEKLFF. The CDR3 coding sequence is TGTGCCAGCAGTTCCCATTGGGGGGAAAAACTGTTTTTT.

This clone was seen once. The chain has TRBV6-6 and TRBJ1-5, with D possibly being TRBD1 (6 bases). Trimming cost V 8 bases and J 1 base, with 12 bases left between them. The germline CDR1 and CDR2 sequences are MNHNY and SVGAGI (reference sequence). This CDR3 has 14 amino acids. In nucleotides, the CDR3 is TGTGCCAGCGGCCTTCAGGGGAGCAATCAGCCCCAGCATTTT. It codes for CASGLQGSNQPQHF.

The chain joins TRBV30 to TRBJ2-1, with D perhaps TRBD1 or TRBD2 (5 bases each). Germline-derived CDR1 and CDR2 are GTSNPN and SVGIG (reference sequence). CDR3 length: 16 amino acids. The ends were cut back, 0 bases at V and 3 bases at J, with 15 bases in the middle. This chain's CDR3 is CAWSVRGGPYYNEQFF. DNA for the CDR3: TGTGCCTGGAGTGTCCGGGGCGGCCCCTACTACAATGAGCAGTTCTTC.

The chain has TRBV7-9 and TRBJ2-5, with unresolved D. The better agreement between TRBJ2-7 and the DNA end casts doubt on the J call. From germline, CDR1 is SEHNR and CDR2 FQNEAQ (reference sequence). The CDR3 totals 13 residues. CDR3 sequence reads: CASSSDLGYEQYF. The CDR3 nucleotides are TGTGCCAGCAGCTCGGACCTGGGTTACGAGCAGTACTTC.

The rearrangement joins TRBV9 to TRBJ1-5; no definite D call. Between the trimmed V and J ends, which lost 0 bases and 5 bases, there was a span of 6 bases. The CDR3 totals 13 residues. CDR1 and CDR2 from the germline V gene are SGDLS and YYNGEE. The DNA of the CDR3 is TGTGCCAGCAGCGTAGCCCCAGATCAGCCCCAGCATTTT. This encodes CASSVAPDQPQHF.

This sequence joins TRBV5-1 and TRBJ2-1; the D is unclear. V was trimmed by 0 bases and J by 3 bases, leaving 7 bases between them. The germline gives CDR1 SGHRS, CDR2 YFSETQ. There are 14 residues in the CDR3. The CDR3, as DNA: TGCGCCAGCAGCTTGGTTGGGCTCTACAATGAGCAGTTCTTC. Protein product: CASSLVGLYNEQFF.

This chain links TRBV27 with TRBJ2-7, with 7 bases lining up with TRBD1. The junction had 5 bases not matched to a gene; V was cut back by 5 bases and J by 1 base. The length of the CDR3 is 14 residues. Germline-derived CDR1 and CDR2 are MNHEY and SMNVEV (reference sequence). The CDR3: CASSPGQVSYEQYF. In DNA form, the CDR3 reads TGTGCCAGCAGTCCCGGACAGGTTTCCTACGAGCAGTACTTC.

This chain's CDR3 is CASRPSTRPEKLFF. The CDR3 coding sequence is TGTGCCAGCAGACCTTCTACCAGACCAGAAAAACTGTTTTTT. The chain links TRBV11-2 to TRBJ1-4, with D unclear. Germline CDR1 is SGHAT and CDR2 is FQNNGV. V was trimmed by 6 bases and J by 8 bases, leaving 16 bases between them. The CDR3 extends over 14 amino acids.

Concerning this clone: This sample also contains other DNA sequences that code for the same CDR3. The chain couples TRBV28 to TRBJ1-2; D possibly corresponds to TRBD1 (5 bases). Germline V lookup: CDR1 MDHEN, CDR2 SYDVKM. V gave up 6 bases and J gave up 4 bases, with 15 bases separating them. This CDR3 is 14 amino acids long. The CDR3 nucleotides read TGTGCCAGCAGCTTCCAGGGCGGGGGCTATGGCTACACCTTC. Translating gives CASSFQGGGYGYTF.

The chain combines TRBV7-9 with TRBJ2-1; no firm D call. The germline CDR1 and CDR2 sequences are SEHNR and FQNEAQ (reference sequence). Trimming removed 1 base from V and 8 bases from J, with 9 bases in between. The CDR3 covers 13 residues. The CDR3 coding sequence is TGTGCCAGCAGCTTAGTTTATACTCATGAGCAGTTCTTC. Amino acids: CASSLVYTHEQFF.